These T cell receptor beta chains were read from a single sample in a study of T-cell reconstitution after alpha-beta-depleted transplantation in children. TCRdb redid the calling of the PCR reads with MiXCR, one entry per CDR3 protein. The table has about 90,000 distinct CDR3 sequences, 15% to 18% seen once. The sample in question was PBMCs, mostly from graft donor cells, obtained 180 days after TCRalphabeta/CD19-depleted stem cell transplant. The source is a male patient aged 2 to 10 who had a stem cell transplant for acute lymphoblastic leukemia, so the T cells may come from the graft donor. The CDR3 runs from the conserved cysteine through the conserved F or W. Each record gives: CDR3 protein, CDR3 DNA, V gene, D gene, clone size, J gene. The D gene is left open where the match is weak. Only part of the rows carry a size: once, few, many, or a class if the clone is expanded.

cdr3_aa: CASSLIASGGQETQYF
cdr3_nt: TGTGCCAGCAGCTTAATTGCTAGCGGGGGCCAAGAGACCCAGTACTTC
v_call: TRBV7-6
d_call: TRBD2
clone_size: many
j_call: TRBJ2-5

cdr3_aa: CSAEGPLSIPFKLEGKNTGELFF
cdr3_nt: TGCAGTGCTGAAGGCCCCCTGAGTATTCCATTTAAGTTGGAGGGGAAGAACACCGGGGAGCTGTTTTTT
v_call: TRBV20-1
d_call: NA
clone_size: NA
j_call: TRBJ2-2

cdr3_aa: CSARGRGNEKLFF
cdr3_nt: TGCAGTGCTAGAGGCAGGGGAAATGAAAAACTGTTTTTT
v_call: TRBV20-1
d_call: NA
clone_size: NA
j_call: TRBJ1-4

cdr3_aa: CATSSGAMNTEAFF
cdr3_nt: TGTGCCACCAGCAGTGGGGCTATGAACACTGAAGCTTTCTTT
v_call: TRBV15
d_call: NA
clone_size: few
j_call: TRBJ1-1

cdr3_aa: CASSLARSSYEQYF
cdr3_nt: TGCGCCAGCAGCTTGGCCAGAAGCTCCTACGAGCAGTACTTC
v_call: TRBV5-1
d_call: NA
clone_size: NA
j_call: TRBJ2-7

cdr3_aa: CASSNDSDGNTGELFF
cdr3_nt: TGTGCCAGCAGCAACGACTCCGACGGAAACACCGGGGAGCTGTTTTTT
v_call: TRBV21-1
d_call: NA
clone_size: few
j_call: TRBJ2-2

cdr3_aa: CASSFQGANTEAFF
cdr3_nt: TGTGCCAGCAGCTTCCAGGGGGCTAACACTGAAGCTTTCTTT
v_call: TRBV7-6
d_call: TRBD1
clone_size: NA
j_call: TRBJ1-1

cdr3_aa: CASSEGGSGGYGYTF
cdr3_nt: TGTGCCAGCAGCGAGGGGGGGAGCGGGGGCTATGGCTACACCTTC
v_call: TRBV5-5
d_call: NA
clone_size: few
j_call: TRBJ1-2

cdr3_aa: CAGQGAGELFF
cdr3_nt: TGTGCAGGACAGGGGGCCGGGGAGCTGTTTTTT
v_call: TRBV19
d_call: TRBD1
clone_size: once
j_call: TRBJ2-2

cdr3_aa: CATSRPGTGGLETEAFF
cdr3_nt: TGTGCCACCAGCAGACCCGGGACAGGGGGTCTGGAAACTGAAGCTTTCTTT
v_call: TRBV15
d_call: TRBD1
clone_size: NA
j_call: TRBJ1-1

cdr3_aa: CASSIEGAPYEQYF
cdr3_nt: TGTGCCAGTAGTATAGAGGGGGCGCCCTACGAGCAGTACTTC
v_call: TRBV19
d_call: NA
clone_size: NA
j_call: TRBJ2-7

cdr3_aa: CASSPDRRDNSPLHF
cdr3_nt: TGTGCCAGCAGCCCGGACAGGAGGGATAATTCACCCCTCCACTTT
v_call: TRBV6-1
d_call: TRBD1
clone_size: few
j_call: TRBJ1-6

cdr3_aa: CASSQTGNSNQPQHF
cdr3_nt: TGTGCCAGCAGCCAGACAGGGAATAGCAATCAGCCCCAGCATTTT
v_call: TRBV7-2
d_call: TRBD1
clone_size: NA
j_call: TRBJ1-5

cdr3_aa: CASSLRTGPYNEQFF
cdr3_nt: TGTGCCAGCTCACTCCGGACAGGGCCCTACAATGAGCAGTTCTTC
v_call: TRBV18
d_call: TRBD1
clone_size: NA
j_call: TRBJ2-1

cdr3_aa: CASSGAGTGEAFF
cdr3_nt: TGTGCCAGCAGTGGGGCCGGGACAGGGGAAGCTTTCTTT
v_call: TRBV12-3/TRBV12-4
d_call: TRBD1
clone_size: few
j_call: TRBJ1-1

cdr3_aa: CASRGDTGELFF
cdr3_nt: TGTGCCAGCAGGGGGGACACCGGGGAGCTGTTTTTT
v_call: TRBV12-3/TRBV12-4
d_call: NA
clone_size: NA
j_call: TRBJ2-2

cdr3_aa: CASQQGTEQYF
cdr3_nt: TGCGCCAGCCAACAGGGTACCGAGCAGTACTTC
v_call: TRBV5-1
d_call: NA
clone_size: NA
j_call: TRBJ2-7

cdr3_aa: CASSGFQGTEAFF
cdr3_nt: TGTGCCAGCAGCGGGTTTCAGGGAACTGAAGCTTTCTTT
v_call: TRBV9
d_call: NA
clone_size: few
j_call: TRBJ1-1

cdr3_aa: CASTLKGNYGYTF
cdr3_nt: TGTGCCAGCACTTTAAAGGGAAACTATGGCTACACCTTC
v_call: TRBV6-5
d_call: NA
clone_size: many
j_call: TRBJ1-2

cdr3_aa: CAISPGGGNEKLFF
cdr3_nt: TGTGCCATCAGCCCAGGGGGGGGCAATGAAAAACTGTTTTTT
v_call: TRBV10-3
d_call: TRBD1
clone_size: few
j_call: TRBJ1-4

cdr3_aa: CASSPARVSGLSSTDTQYF
cdr3_nt: TGCGCCAGCAGCCCGGCCCGCGTGTCTGGGCTAAGTAGCACAGATACGCAGTATTTT
v_call: TRBV5-1
d_call: NA
clone_size: NA
j_call: TRBJ2-3

cdr3_aa: CASSQGLQGKGNEQFF
cdr3_nt: TGCGCCAGCAGCCAAGGACTTCAGGGAAAGGGCAATGAGCAGTTCTTC
v_call: TRBV4-3
d_call: NA
clone_size: few
j_call: TRBJ2-1

cdr3_aa: CASSITWGADHIQYF
cdr3_nt: TGTGCCAGCAGCATAACCTGGGGGGCCGATCACATTCAGTACTTC
v_call: TRBV7-9
d_call: NA
clone_size: few
j_call: TRBJ2-4

cdr3_aa: CASSLPPHLSGNTIYF
cdr3_nt: TGTGCCAGCAGTTTGCCTCCACACCTATCTGGAAACACCATATATTTT
v_call: TRBV6-5
d_call: NA
clone_size: few
j_call: TRBJ1-3

cdr3_aa: CSVRQGAGGYTF
cdr3_nt: TGCAGCGTGAGGCAGGGGGCTGGTGGCTACACCTTC
v_call: TRBV29-1
d_call: TRBD1
clone_size: NA
j_call: TRBJ1-2

cdr3_aa: CASSPQGTSGDYEQYF
cdr3_nt: TGCGCCAGCAGCCCCCAGGGAACTAGCGGGGACTACGAGCAGTACTTC
v_call: TRBV4-3
d_call: TRBD2
clone_size: few
j_call: TRBJ2-7

cdr3_aa: CASSYSRTLNTEAFF
cdr3_nt: TGTGCCAGCAGTTACTCCAGGACTCTTAACACTGAAGCTTTCTTT
v_call: TRBV6-5
d_call: NA
clone_size: NA
j_call: TRBJ1-1

cdr3_aa: CSVPLHQRGNTGELFF
cdr3_nt: TGCAGCGTTCCCCTGCACCAGCGGGGGAACACCGGGGAGCTGTTTTTT
v_call: TRBV29-1
d_call: TRBD2
clone_size: NA
j_call: TRBJ2-2

cdr3_aa: CASSQSLYYNEQFF
cdr3_nt: TGCGCCAGCAGCCAGAGCCTGTACTACAATGAGCAGTTCTTC
v_call: TRBV4-3
d_call: NA
clone_size: NA
j_call: TRBJ2-1

cdr3_aa: CASSFDGTHRRDEQYF
cdr3_nt: TGTGCCAGCAGTTTTGATGGGACACACAGGCGAGACGAGCAGTACTTC
v_call: TRBV12-3/TRBV12-4
d_call: NA
clone_size: NA
j_call: TRBJ2-7

cdr3_aa: CASRRDSLPDTQYF
cdr3_nt: TGTGCCAGCAGACGGGACTCCCTCCCAGATACGCAGTATTTT
v_call: TRBV6-2/TRBV6-3
d_call: NA
clone_size: few
j_call: TRBJ2-3

cdr3_aa: CASSLPYRRDTEAFF
cdr3_nt: TGTGCCAGCAGCCTCCCCTACCGGAGGGACACTGAAGCTTTCTTT
v_call: TRBV5-4
d_call: NA
clone_size: few
j_call: TRBJ1-1

cdr3_aa: CASSLYYGLREKLFF
cdr3_nt: TGTGCCAGCAGTTTATATTACGGACTGCGCGAAAAACTGTTTTTT
v_call: TRBV27
d_call: NA
clone_size: few
j_call: TRBJ1-4

cdr3_aa: CASRGGIYEQYF
cdr3_nt: TGTGCCAGCAGAGGAGGGATCTACGAGCAGTACTTC
v_call: TRBV2
d_call: NA
clone_size: NA
j_call: TRBJ2-7

cdr3_aa: CAIRGTSVSDTQYF
cdr3_nt: TGTGCCATCCGCGGGACATCGGTTTCGGATACGCAGTATTTT
v_call: TRBV24-1
d_call: NA
clone_size: few
j_call: TRBJ2-3

cdr3_aa: CASSRGQGVRYEQYF
cdr3_nt: TGTGCCAGCAGCCGAGGACAGGGAGTAAGATACGAGCAGTACTTC
v_call: TRBV7-2
d_call: TRBD1
clone_size: NA
j_call: TRBJ2-7

cdr3_aa: CASSTAGGSSEKLFF
cdr3_nt: TGTGCCAGCAGCACGGCAGGGGGATCTTCTGAAAAACTGTTTTTT
v_call: TRBV21-1
d_call: NA
clone_size: few
j_call: TRBJ1-4

cdr3_aa: CASSPRQGAYSGANVLTF
cdr3_nt: TGTGCCAGCAGCCCTAGACAGGGTGCATACTCTGGGGCCAACGTCCTGACTTTC
v_call: TRBV7-6
d_call: TRBD1
clone_size: few
j_call: TRBJ2-6

cdr3_aa: CSVEGGDEQYF
cdr3_nt: TGCAGCGTTGAAGGAGGGGACGAGCAGTACTTC
v_call: TRBV29-1
d_call: NA
clone_size: many
j_call: TRBJ2-7

cdr3_aa: CSVDDTSSYNEQFF
cdr3_nt: TGCAGCGTTGACGACACTAGCTCCTACAATGAGCAGTTCTTC
v_call: TRBV29-1
d_call: NA
clone_size: NA
j_call: TRBJ2-1

cdr3_aa: CASSDGRNTEAFF
cdr3_nt: TGCGCCAGCAGCGACGGAAGGAACACTGAAGCTTTCTTT
v_call: TRBV5-1
d_call: NA
clone_size: NA
j_call: TRBJ1-1

cdr3_aa: CASSLLPDGNTIYF
cdr3_nt: TGTGCCAGCAGTTTACTCCCAGATGGAAACACCATATATTTT
v_call: TRBV12-3/TRBV12-4
d_call: NA
clone_size: few
j_call: TRBJ1-3

cdr3_aa: CSALSTRDRGGEQYF
cdr3_nt: TGCAGTGCTTTAAGTACTCGGGACAGGGGAGGGGAGCAGTACTTC
v_call: TRBV20-1
d_call: TRBD1
clone_size: NA
j_call: TRBJ2-7

cdr3_aa: CSVEDSSSGEVF
cdr3_nt: TGCAGCGTTGAAGACTCGTCGAGTGGGGAAGTTTTC
v_call: TRBV29-1
d_call: NA
clone_size: NA
j_call: TRBJ1-2

cdr3_aa: CSVRARDNQPQHF
cdr3_nt: TGCAGCGTTAGGGCCCGCGACAATCAGCCCCAGCATTTT
v_call: TRBV29-1
d_call: NA
clone_size: few
j_call: TRBJ1-5

cdr3_aa: CAISALREGADYEQYF
cdr3_nt: TGTGCCATCAGTGCTCTCAGGGAGGGGGCCGATTACGAGCAGTACTTC
v_call: TRBV10-3
d_call: NA
clone_size: NA
j_call: TRBJ2-7

cdr3_aa: CASSQLTGKTYEQYF
cdr3_nt: TGTGCCAGCAGTCAGCTGACAGGGAAAACCTACGAGCAGTACTTC
v_call: TRBV5-5
d_call: TRBD1
clone_size: NA
j_call: TRBJ2-7

cdr3_aa: CASRNAAGWKETQYF
cdr3_nt: TGTGCCAGCAGGAACGCAGCGGGTTGGAAAGAGACCCAGTACTTC
v_call: TRBV7-2
d_call: NA
clone_size: few
j_call: TRBJ2-5

cdr3_aa: CAWMGSDTQYF
cdr3_nt: TGTGCCTGGATGGGGTCAGATACGCAGTATTTT
v_call: TRBV30
d_call: NA
clone_size: many
j_call: TRBJ2-3

cdr3_aa: CASARGGNYEQYF
cdr3_nt: TGTGCCAGTGCGCGGGGCGGCAACTACGAGCAGTACTTC
v_call: TRBV9
d_call: NA
clone_size: few
j_call: TRBJ2-7

cdr3_aa: CSASHRGEGYNEQFF
cdr3_nt: TGCAGTGCTAGTCACCGAGGGGAGGGGTACAATGAGCAGTTCTTC
v_call: TRBV20-1
d_call: TRBD2
clone_size: few
j_call: TRBJ2-1

cdr3_aa: CASSLDTGVYEQYF
cdr3_nt: TGCGCCAGCAGCTTGGATACAGGGGTCTACGAGCAGTACTTC
v_call: TRBV5-1
d_call: TRBD1
clone_size: few
j_call: TRBJ2-7

cdr3_aa: CSVTSGLVNTGELFF
cdr3_nt: TGCAGCGTTACCTCGGGACTAGTGAACACCGGGGAGCTGTTTTTT
v_call: TRBV29-1
d_call: TRBD2
clone_size: few
j_call: TRBJ2-2

cdr3_aa: CASSPQGDTEAFF
cdr3_nt: TGTGCCAGCAGCCCACAGGGGGACACTGAAGCTTTCTTT
v_call: TRBV3-1
d_call: TRBD1
clone_size: NA
j_call: TRBJ1-1

cdr3_aa: CASSLVAGYQETQYF
cdr3_nt: TGTGCCAGCAGCTTAGTTGCCGGGTACCAAGAGACCCAGTACTTC
v_call: TRBV11-2
d_call: NA
clone_size: few
j_call: TRBJ2-5

cdr3_aa: CASTANPRLSGANVLTF
cdr3_nt: TGTGCCAGCACCGCTAACCCCCGGCTCTCTGGGGCCAACGTCCTGACTTTC
v_call: TRBV27
d_call: NA
clone_size: NA
j_call: TRBJ2-6

cdr3_aa: CASRPGTGVNGELFF
cdr3_nt: TGTGCCAGTAGACCCGGGACAGGGGTAAACGGGGAGCTGTTTTTT
v_call: TRBV19
d_call: TRBD1
clone_size: many
j_call: TRBJ2-2

cdr3_aa: CASSLSAEYAYEQYF
cdr3_nt: TGTGCCAGCAGCTTATCGGCGGAATACGCCTACGAGCAGTACTTC
v_call: TRBV7-2
d_call: NA
clone_size: many
j_call: TRBJ2-7